The rows below give T cell receptor beta chains drawn from one sample of a study of response to subunit inactivated influenza vaccine. Each CDR3 protein is one row after TCRdb ran MiXCR on the RT-PCR reads. This sample has a few hundred thousand distinct CDR3 sequences, with about 14% found just once. Sequenced material: PBMCs from blood, taken roughly 12 days after vaccination. The receptors stem from a middle-aged man who received an inactivated influenza vaccine. CDR3s include the opening cysteine and the closing phenylalanine or tryptophan. A D gene is named only where the DNA matches it firmly.

TRBJ2-3	TRBD2	TRBV4-1	CASSQDQFPRGGSTDTQYF
TRBJ2-3	TRBD2	TRBV20-1	CSARGGTSAATQYF
TRBJ2-7	NA	TRBV18	CASSPDYEQYF
TRBJ1-1	NA	TRBV5-1	CASSLRGAQGSFF
TRBJ2-7	TRBD2	TRBV20-1	CSARGTSGSYEQYF
TRBJ2-7	NA	TRBV6-6	CASSYSTSYEQYF
TRBJ2-2	TRBD2	TRBV5-1	CASSTPSGAFSGELFF
TRBJ1-5	NA	TRBV12-3/TRBV12-4	CASSDMRGQPQHF
TRBJ1-1	NA	TRBV5-6	CASSFTATEAFF
TRBJ1-1	TRBD1	TRBV5-1	CASSSQGVAFF
TRBJ2-3	NA	TRBV3-1	CASSQGTQNTDTQYF
TRBJ2-1	TRBD2	TRBV11-3	CASSLEGTSARYNEQFF
TRBJ2-7	NA	TRBV7-2	CASSLGLKLYEQYF
TRBJ2-1	NA	TRBV11-2	CASSPAKGHYNEQFF
TRBJ2-7	NA	TRBV28	CASTTSGSYEQYF
TRBJ2-5	NA	TRBV12-3/TRBV12-4	CASSQSYQETQYF
TRBJ2-3	TRBD2	TRBV7-3	CASSSSGKTDTQYF
TRBJ2-7	NA	TRBV7-2	CASSIDSYEQYF
TRBJ2-1	NA	TRBV27	CASSLSGSNEQFF
TRBJ1-2	NA	TRBV3-1	CASSQQGNYGYTF
TRBJ2-2	NA	TRBV4-1	CASSQQRTETGELFF
TRBJ2-7	TRBD2	TRBV12-3/TRBV12-4	CASRAQTGLAGGIQYF
TRBJ2-7	NA	TRBV25-1	CARPGRYSYEQYF
TRBJ2-1	TRBD2	TRBV4-2	CASSQDRLAADEQFF
TRBJ1-2	NA	TRBV3-1	CASSQLLGNYGYTF
TRBJ1-2	TRBD1	TRBV7-8	CASSLVQTGTGIRGYTF
TRBJ2-4	NA	TRBV24-1	CATGDSTRTGQYF
TRBJ1-1	TRBD1	TRBV12-3/TRBV12-4	CASSRRTGNTEAFF
TRBJ2-3	TRBD2	TRBV7-8	CASSSGLARLSDTQYF
TRBJ1-4	NA	TRBV5-1	CASSVSKAVNEKLFF
TRBJ2-7	NA	TRBV4-1	CASSQDSVEISYEQYF
TRBJ2-6	NA	TRBV10-3	CATQGPGSGANVLTF
TRBJ2-2	NA	TRBV7-2	CASSLYTGELFF
TRBJ2-1	TRBD1	TRBV24-1	CATSDSVTGIGNEQFF
TRBJ2-6	TRBD1	TRBV7-2	CASSRRGLGANVLTF
TRBJ2-1	TRBD2	TRBV20-1	CSATPEGGSSYNEQFF
TRBJ2-7	NA	TRBV4-3	CASSQSDRGYYEQYF
TRBJ2-5	NA	TRBV29-1	CSAEGDPQVQETQYF
TRBJ2-7	TRBD2	TRBV29-1	CSVLAGSSYEQYF
TRBJ2-2	NA	TRBV7-3	CASSSQGLNTGELFF
TRBJ2-1	NA	TRBV7-2	CASSSIPGPQFF
TRBJ1-5	NA	TRBV24-1	CATSDSRRTEASDQPQHF
TRBJ1-1	NA	TRBV20-1	CSARHALGDTEAFF
TRBJ1-4	NA	TRBV2	CASKRGLAEKLFF
TRBJ1-2	TRBD1	TRBV5-1	CASSLEAGGGYTF
TRBJ2-1	TRBD1	TRBV9	CASSVDDRVDEQFF
TRBJ1-4	NA	TRBV10-3	CAISREKANEKLFF
TRBJ2-3	TRBD2	TRBV5-4	CASSSTSGGAFTQYF
TRBJ2-1	NA	TRBV12-3/TRBV12-4	CANVLGGPNNEQFF
TRBJ2-3	TRBD1	TRBV5-1	CASSSGTGPSTDTQYF
TRBJ2-5	NA	TRBV10-3	CAISEVSAKETQYF
TRBJ2-3	NA	TRBV28	CASSRRDNTPDTQYF
TRBJ2-2	NA	TRBV18	CASSPSTSLTAGELFF
TRBJ2-2	NA	TRBV5-1	CASTAAGTTVGELFF
TRBJ2-5	NA	TRBV29-1	CSASLAGLSETQYF
TRBJ2-3	TRBD1	TRBV7-9	CASSLGQGANTDTQYF
TRBJ2-1	NA	TRBV29-1	CSVSKSGHSNEQFF
TRBJ2-1	NA	TRBV11-2	CASSLERWRSSYNEQFF
TRBJ1-1	NA	TRBV10-3	CAISESGGSGTEAFF
TRBJ2-5	TRBD2	TRBV3-1	CASSQFLSSGRIETQYF